This T cell receptor (beta chain) was observed in a study of shared clonotypes between healthy human individuals. Method: immunoSEQ multiplex PCR; TCRdb's copy keeps in-frame clones and lacks some. The data show hundreds of thousands of clones, about 90% seen once. CD45RO negativity and positive selection for CCR7 defined naive CD8 cells, a population that excluded terminally differentiated effector memory CD45RA+ cells. This CDR3 is built from 14 residues. The germline V gene encodes CDR1 SGHDN and CDR2 FVKESK. Trimming stripped 0 bases from V and 7 bases from J, with 10 bases between. V and J are TRBV14 and TRBJ2-1; no firm D call. The source material was naive CD8+ T cells sorted from blood. This receptor was taken from a young man in good health. The CDR3 bases are TGTGCCAGCAGCCAAGATAACGTTATAAATGAGCAGTTCTTC. Its translation is CASSQDNVINEQFF.